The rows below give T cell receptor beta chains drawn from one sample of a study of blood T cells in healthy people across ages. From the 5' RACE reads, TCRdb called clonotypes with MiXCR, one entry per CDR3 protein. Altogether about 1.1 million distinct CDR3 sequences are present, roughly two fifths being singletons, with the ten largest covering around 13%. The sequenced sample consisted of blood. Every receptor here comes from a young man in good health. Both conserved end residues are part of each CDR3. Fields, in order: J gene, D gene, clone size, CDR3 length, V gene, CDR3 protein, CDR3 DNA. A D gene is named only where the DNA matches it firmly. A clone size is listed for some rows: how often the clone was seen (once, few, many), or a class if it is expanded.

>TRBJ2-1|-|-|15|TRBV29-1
CSVVGGDKTYNEQFF
TGCAGCGTTGTTGGGGGGGACAAGACCTACAATGAGCAGTTCTTC
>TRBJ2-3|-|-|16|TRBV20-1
CSADFRDSPSTDTQYF
TGCAGTGCCGATTTCCGGGACTCCCCTAGCACAGATACGCAGTATTTT
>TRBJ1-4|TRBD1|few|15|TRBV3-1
CASSHPGQSNEKLFF
TGTGCCAGCAGCCATCCGGGACAGTCAAATGAAAAACTGTTTTTT
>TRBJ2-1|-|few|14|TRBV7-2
CASRNDGGDGEQFF
TGTGCCAGCAGAAATGACGGAGGCGATGGGGAGCAGTTCTTC
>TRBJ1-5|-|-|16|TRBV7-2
CASSFSGGESNQPQHF
TGTGCCAGCAGCTTCTCAGGAGGAGAGAGCAATCAGCCCCAGCATTTT
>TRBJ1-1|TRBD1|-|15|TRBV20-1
CSAPILRDREGEAFF
TGCAGTGCCCCCATTTTAAGGGACAGGGAAGGTGAAGCTTTCTTT
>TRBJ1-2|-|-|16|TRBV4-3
CASSQDPGDTNYGYTF
TGCGCCAGCAGCCAAGACCCCGGGGATACTAACTATGGCTACACCTTC
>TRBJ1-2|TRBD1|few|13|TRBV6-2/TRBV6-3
CASSSRTGSGYTF
TGTGCCAGCAGTTCCAGGACAGGGTCTGGCTACACCTTC
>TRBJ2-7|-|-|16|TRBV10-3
CATTGDSRGGSYEQYF
TGTGCCACCACAGGGGATTCCAGGGGGGGCTCCTACGAGCAGTACTTC
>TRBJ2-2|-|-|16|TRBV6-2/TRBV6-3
CASSYQDRKNTGELFF
TGTGCCAGCAGTTACCAGGACAGAAAGAACACCGGGGAGCTGTTTTTT
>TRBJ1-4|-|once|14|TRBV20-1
CSAAPRYRNEKLFF
TGCAGTGCCGCCCCAAGGTACCGAAATGAAAAACTGTTTTTT
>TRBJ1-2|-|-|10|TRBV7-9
CASSPTPNTF
TGTGCCAGCAGCCCCACGCCGAACACCTTC
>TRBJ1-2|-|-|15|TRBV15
CATSRDLQGWNGYTF
TGTGCCACCAGCAGAGATCTCCAGGGCTGGAATGGCTACACCTTC
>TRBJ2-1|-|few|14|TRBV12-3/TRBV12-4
CASSSSTTPNEQFF
TGTGCCAGCAGTTCCAGCACGACGCCCAATGAGCAGTTCTTC
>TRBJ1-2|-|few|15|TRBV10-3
CAISESKAANYGYTF
TGTGCCATCAGTGAGTCGAAGGCCGCTAACTATGGCTACACCTTC
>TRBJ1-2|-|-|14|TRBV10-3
CAISESGGGYGYTF
TGTGCCATCAGTGAGTCGGGAGGGGGCTATGGCTACACCTTC
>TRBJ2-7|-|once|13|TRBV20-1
CSARTPIYNEQYF
TGCAGTGCTAGAACCCCGATTTACAATGAGCAGTACTTC
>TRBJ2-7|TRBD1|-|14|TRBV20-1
CSAGTGGTSDEQYF
TGCAGTGCTGGTACAGGGGGCACGTCGGACGAGCAGTACTTC
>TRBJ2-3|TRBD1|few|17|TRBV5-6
CASSLAPNRGRADTQYF
TGTGCCAGCAGCTTGGCCCCAAACAGGGGGCGAGCAGATACGCAGTATTTT
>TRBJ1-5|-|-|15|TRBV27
CASSSSSGGGQPQHF
TGTGCCAGCAGTTCCTCCAGTGGGGGCGGACAGCCCCAGCATTTT
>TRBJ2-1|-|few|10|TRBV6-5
CATKMNEQFF
TGTGCCACCAAAATGAATGAGCAGTTCTTC
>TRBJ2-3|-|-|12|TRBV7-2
CASSLYGGTQYF
TGTGCCAGCAGCTTATACGGGGGTACGCAGTATTTT
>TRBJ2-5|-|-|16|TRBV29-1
CSATGTSRVEVETQYF
TGCAGCGCCACCGGGACATCAAGGGTGGAAGTGGAGACCCAGTACTTC
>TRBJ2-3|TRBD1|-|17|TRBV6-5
CASGYSETGDSTDTQYF
TGTGCCAGCGGTTACTCCGAAACAGGGGACAGCACAGATACGCAGTATTTT
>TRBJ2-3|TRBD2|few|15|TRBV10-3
CAISLAGGPTDTQYF
TGTGCCATCAGCCTGGCGGGGGGGCCCACAGATACGCAGTATTTT
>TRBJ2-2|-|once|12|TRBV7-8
CASSYTGLVVFF
TGTGCCAGCAGCTATACAGGGCTGGTGGTGTTTTTT
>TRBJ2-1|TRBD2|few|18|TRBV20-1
CSARDIRLAGVPYNEQFF
TGCAGTGCTAGAGATATCCGACTAGCGGGGGTACCCTACAATGAGCAGTTCTTC
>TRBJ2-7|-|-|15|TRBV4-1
CASSLTGEATYEQYF
TGCGCCAGCAGCCTAACAGGGGAGGCTACCTACGAGCAGTACTTC
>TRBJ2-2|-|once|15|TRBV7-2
CASSPSRTNTGELFF
TGTGCCAGCAGCCCATCCAGAACAAACACCGGGGAGCTGTTTTTT
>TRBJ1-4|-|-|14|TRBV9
CASSPRQVREKLFF
TGTGCCAGCAGCCCTCGACAGGTTCGTGAAAAACTGTTTTTT
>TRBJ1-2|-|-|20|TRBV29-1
CSVENPYWTARRNPNYGYTF
TGCAGCGTTGAGAACCCCTATTGGACGGCCAGACGGAATCCTAACTATGGCTACACCTTC
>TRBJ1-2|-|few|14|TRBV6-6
CASSPPAGLYGYTF
TGTGCCAGCAGCCCCCCTGCCGGGCTCTATGGCTACACCTTC
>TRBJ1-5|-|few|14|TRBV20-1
CSASQGMSNQPQHF
TGCAGTGCTAGTCAGGGAATGAGCAATCAGCCCCAGCATTTT
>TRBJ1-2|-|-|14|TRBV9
CASSVAAGNYGYTF
TGTGCCAGCAGCGTAGCGGCAGGGAACTATGGCTACACCTTC
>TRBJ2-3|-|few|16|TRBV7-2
CASSLQGGGLTDTQYF
TGTGCCAGCAGCTTACAAGGGGGGGGCCTCACAGATACGCAGTATTTT
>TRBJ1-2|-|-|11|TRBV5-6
CASSLNEGYTF
TGTGCCAGCAGCTTGAATGAAGGCTACACCTTC
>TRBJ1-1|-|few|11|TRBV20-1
CSASKQTEAFF
TGCAGTGCTAGTAAACAGACTGAAGCTTTCTTT
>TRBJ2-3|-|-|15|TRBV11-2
CASSLAFHGTDTQYF
TGTGCCAGCAGCTTAGCGTTTCATGGCACAGATACGCAGTATTTT
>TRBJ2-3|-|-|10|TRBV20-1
CSARDNTQYF
TGCAGTGCTAGAGATAATACGCAGTATTTT
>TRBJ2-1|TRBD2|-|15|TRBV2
CASRVSGGAYNEQFF
TGTGCCAGCAGGGTTAGCGGGGGTGCATACAATGAGCAGTTCTTC
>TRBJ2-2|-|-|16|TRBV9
CASSVGVRGYTGELFF
TGTGCCAGCAGCGTAGGGGTCAGGGGTTACACCGGGGAGCTGTTTTTT
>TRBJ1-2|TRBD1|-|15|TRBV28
CASSPRGQRASGYTF
TGTGCCAGCAGTCCCCGGGGACAGAGGGCGAGTGGCTACACCTTC